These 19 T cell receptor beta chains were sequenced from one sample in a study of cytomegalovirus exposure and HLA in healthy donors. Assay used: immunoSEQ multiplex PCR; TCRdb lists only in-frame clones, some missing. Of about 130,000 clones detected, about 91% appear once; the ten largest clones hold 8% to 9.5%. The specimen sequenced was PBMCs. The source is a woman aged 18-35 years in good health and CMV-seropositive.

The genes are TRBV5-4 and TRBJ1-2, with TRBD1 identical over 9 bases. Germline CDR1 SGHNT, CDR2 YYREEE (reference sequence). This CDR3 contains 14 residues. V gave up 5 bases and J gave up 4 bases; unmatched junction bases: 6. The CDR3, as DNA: TGTGCCAGCAGAAGGACAGGGGCTACCTATGGCTACACCTTC. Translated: CASRRTGATYGYTF.

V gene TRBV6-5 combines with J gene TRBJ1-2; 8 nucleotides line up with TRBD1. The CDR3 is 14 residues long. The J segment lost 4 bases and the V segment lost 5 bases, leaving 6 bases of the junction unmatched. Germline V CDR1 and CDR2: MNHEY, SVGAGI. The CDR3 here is CASSENTGGYGYTF. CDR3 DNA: TGTGCCAGCAGTGAAAATACAGGGGGCTATGGCTACACCTTC.

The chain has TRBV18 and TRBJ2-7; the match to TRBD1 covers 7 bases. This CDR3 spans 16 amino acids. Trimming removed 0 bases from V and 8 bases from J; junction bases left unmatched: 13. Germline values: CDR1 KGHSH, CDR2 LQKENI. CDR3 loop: CASSPPTAGTAEKQYF. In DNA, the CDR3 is TGTGCCAGCTCACCACCGACAGCCGGGACAGCGGAAAAGCAGTACTTC.

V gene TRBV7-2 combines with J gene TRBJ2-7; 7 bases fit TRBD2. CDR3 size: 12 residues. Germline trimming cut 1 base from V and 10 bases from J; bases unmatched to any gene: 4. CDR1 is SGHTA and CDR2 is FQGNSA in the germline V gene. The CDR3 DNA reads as TGTGCCAGCAGCTTAGATCGGGGGGATCAGTACTTC. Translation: CASSLDRGDQYF.

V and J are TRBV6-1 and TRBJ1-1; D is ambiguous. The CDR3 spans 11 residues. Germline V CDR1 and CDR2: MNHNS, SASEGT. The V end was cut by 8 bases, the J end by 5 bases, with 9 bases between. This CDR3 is CASLGSTEAFF. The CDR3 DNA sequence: TGTGCCAGCCTTGGGAGTACTGAAGCTTTCTTT.

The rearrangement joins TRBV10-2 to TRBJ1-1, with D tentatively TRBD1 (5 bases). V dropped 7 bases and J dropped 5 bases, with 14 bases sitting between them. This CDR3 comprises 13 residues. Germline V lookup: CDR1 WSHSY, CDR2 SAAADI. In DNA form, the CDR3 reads TGCGCCAGCAACCGCGTTGGGGGGACTGAAGCTTTCTTT. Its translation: CASNRVGGTEAFF.

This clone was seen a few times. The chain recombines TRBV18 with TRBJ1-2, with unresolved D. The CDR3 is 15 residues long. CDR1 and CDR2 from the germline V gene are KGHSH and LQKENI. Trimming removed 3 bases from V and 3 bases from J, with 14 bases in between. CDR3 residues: CASSPPGTADYGYTF. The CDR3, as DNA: TGTGCCAGCTCACCCCCAGGAACAGCGGACTATGGCTACACCTTC. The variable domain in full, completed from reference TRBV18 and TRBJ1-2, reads NAGVMQNPRHLVRRRGQEARLRCSPMKGHSHVYWYRQLPEEGLKFMVYLQKENIIDESGMPKERFSAEFPKEGPSILRIQQVVRGDSAAYFCASSPPGTADYGYTFGSGTRLTVV.

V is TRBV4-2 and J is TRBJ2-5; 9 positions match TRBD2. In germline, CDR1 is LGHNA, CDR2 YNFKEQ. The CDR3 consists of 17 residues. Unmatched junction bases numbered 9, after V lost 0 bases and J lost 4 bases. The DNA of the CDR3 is TGTGCCAGCAGCCAAGAGGCGACCGCGGGGGGGCGAGAGACCCAGTACTTC. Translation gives CASSQEATAGGRETQYF.

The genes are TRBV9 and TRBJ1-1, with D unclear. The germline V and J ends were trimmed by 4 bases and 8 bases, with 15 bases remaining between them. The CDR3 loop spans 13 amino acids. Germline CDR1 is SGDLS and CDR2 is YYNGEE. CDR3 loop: CASSSPPGFEAFF. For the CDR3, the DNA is TGTGCCAGCAGCTCCCCTCCTGGCTTCGAAGCTTTCTTT.

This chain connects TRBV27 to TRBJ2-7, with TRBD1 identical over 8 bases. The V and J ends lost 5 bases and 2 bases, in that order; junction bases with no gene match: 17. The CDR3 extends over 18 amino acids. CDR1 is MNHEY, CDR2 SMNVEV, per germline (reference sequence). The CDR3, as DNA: TGTGCCAGCAGTCTGCAAACCGCGGCGACAGGGGCGACCTACGAGCAGTACTTC. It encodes CASSLQTAATGATYEQYF.

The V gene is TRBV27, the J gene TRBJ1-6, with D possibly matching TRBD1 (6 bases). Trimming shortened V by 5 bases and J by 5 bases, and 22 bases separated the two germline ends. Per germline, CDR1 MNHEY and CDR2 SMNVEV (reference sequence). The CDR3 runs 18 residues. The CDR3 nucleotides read TGTGCCAGCAGTGGGGACGACAGGCGACGGAGGAATAATTCACCCCTCCACTTT. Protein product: CASSGDDRRRRNNSPLHF.

CDR3 loop: CASRERGGLNEQFF. In DNA, the CDR3 is TGTGCCAGCAGGGAACGGGGGGGCCTTAATGAGCAGTTCTTC. The chain joins TRBV6-5 to TRBJ2-1; 8 nucleotides agree with TRBD2. Germline values: CDR1 MNHEY, CDR2 SVGAGI. Trimming at V came to 6 bases and at J to 7 bases, leaving 8 bases not matched to a gene. This CDR3 is 14 amino acids long.

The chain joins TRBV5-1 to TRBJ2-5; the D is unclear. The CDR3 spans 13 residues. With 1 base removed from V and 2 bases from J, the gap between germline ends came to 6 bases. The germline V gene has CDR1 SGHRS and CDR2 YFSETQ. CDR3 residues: CASSLLGQETQYF. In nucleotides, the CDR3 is TGCGCCAGCAGCTTGCTCGGGCAAGAGACCCAGTACTTC.

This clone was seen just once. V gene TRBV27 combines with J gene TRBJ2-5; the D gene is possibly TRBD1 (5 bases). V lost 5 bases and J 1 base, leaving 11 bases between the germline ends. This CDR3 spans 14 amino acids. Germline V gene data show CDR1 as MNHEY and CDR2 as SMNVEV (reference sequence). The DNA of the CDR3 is TGTGCCAGCAGTACGACAGCATTCCAAGAGACCCAGTACTTC. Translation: CASSTTAFQETQYF.

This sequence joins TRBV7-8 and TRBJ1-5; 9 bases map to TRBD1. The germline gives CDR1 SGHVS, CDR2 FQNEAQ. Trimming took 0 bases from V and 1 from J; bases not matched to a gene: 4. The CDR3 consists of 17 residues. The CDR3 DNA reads TGTGCCAGCAGCTTAGCGGGGACAGGGAAGAGCAATCAGCCCCAGCATTTT. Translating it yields CASSLAGTGKSNQPQHF.

In DNA, the CDR3 is TGCGCCAGCAGTGAATTCGGGAGCACTGAAGCTTTCTTT. It yields the protein CASSEFGSTEAFF. The chain joins TRBV10-2 to TRBJ1-1; D gene unclear. Germline assignment: CDR1 WSHSY and CDR2 SAAADI. The CDR3 is made up of 13 amino acids. The V end lost 3 bases, the J end lost 4 bases, and 9 bases lay between the germline ends.

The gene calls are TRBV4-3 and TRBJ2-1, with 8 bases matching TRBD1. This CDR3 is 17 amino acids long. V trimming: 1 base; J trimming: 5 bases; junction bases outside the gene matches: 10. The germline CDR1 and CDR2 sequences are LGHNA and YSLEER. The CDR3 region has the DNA TGCGCCAGCAGCCAAGTTGGGCTTGGACAGGGCCACAATGAGCAGTTCTTC. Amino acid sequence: CASSQVGLGQGHNEQFF.

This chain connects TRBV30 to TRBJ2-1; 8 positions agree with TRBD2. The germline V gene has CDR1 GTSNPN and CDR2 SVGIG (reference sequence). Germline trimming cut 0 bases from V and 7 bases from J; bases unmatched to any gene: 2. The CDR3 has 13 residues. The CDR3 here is CAWSVGTRNEQFF. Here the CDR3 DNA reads TGTGCCTGGAGTGTAGGGACTAGAAATGAGCAGTTCTTC.

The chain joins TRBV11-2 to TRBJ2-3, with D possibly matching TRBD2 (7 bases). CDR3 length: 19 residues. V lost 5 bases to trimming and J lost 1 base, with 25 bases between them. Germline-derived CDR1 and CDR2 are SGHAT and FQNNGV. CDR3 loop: CASSLPRGGGGRGTDTQYF. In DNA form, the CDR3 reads TGTGCCAGCAGCCTCCCCCGAGGGGGTGGGGGGAGGGGCACAGATACGCAGTATTTT.